The entry below gives a single T cell receptor (beta chain) sequence along with its context. The sample is drawn from a study of blood T cells in healthy people across ages. Next came a second PCR, run for about 7 to 11 cycles, which used a sample-barcoded 5' primer along with a J-beta primer mix. TCRdb reprocessed the 5' RACE reads via MiXCR and lists one record per CDR3 protein. This table has more than 450,000 distinct CDR3 sequences, roughly a quarter appearing once. This sample also appeared in a second study, on T cells of mothers and their children. As that report states: Barcodes and 2-4 random nucleotides were added by M1S in the second PCR.

Sample: blood. The TCR was taken from a boy aged 2 to 10 in good health.

This CDR3 reads CASSYDTGTEAFF. CDR3 nucleotides: TGTGCCAGCAGTTACGATACGGGCACTGAAGCTTTCTTT. The chain links TRBV6-6 to TRBJ1-1; D is uncertain. The CDR3 has 13 amino acids. Germline-derived CDR1 and CDR2 are MNHNY and SVGAGI (reference sequence). The V end was cut by 2 bases, the J end by 4 bases, with 8 bases between.